This T cell receptor beta chain was obtained from a study of glioma-infiltrating T cells. Whole-study results and caveats: Non-neoplastic patients had below-expected tissue-blood divergence, while all gliomas exceeded expectation.

Comments on this clonotype: The antigen remains unidentified.

The CDR3 totals 15 residues. V was pared by 11 bases and J by 4 bases, with 23 bases between. CDR1 and CDR2 from the germline V gene are LNHDA and SQIVND (reference sequence). Amplification of TCR alpha and beta CDR3 regions from RNA used iRepertoire nested multiplex PCR. TCRdb re-derived calls from the multiplex PCR reads in MiXCR, one entry per CDR3 protein. Of some 130,000 distinct CDR3 sequences in the sample, around 25% are singletons; the top ten hold over 25%. This TCR came from a human donor with low-grade glioma or glioblastoma, undergoing nonglioma brain surgery, or in good health (not recorded which). The sequenced material came from glioma tissue, nonneoplastic brain tissue, or PBMCs (not recorded which). V gene TRBV19 combines with J gene TRBJ1-1; D perhaps matches TRBD1 (5 bases). The CDR3 sequence: CAGTNPPPGLTEAFF. CDR3 bases: TGTGCCGGTACTAATCCTCCTCCGGGGCTCACTGAAGCTTTCTTT.